This T cell receptor beta chain was identified during a study of response to subunit inactivated influenza vaccine. This CDR3 is built from 13 residues. Per the germline V gene, CDR1 is SEHNR and CDR2 is FQNEAQ (reference sequence). V shed 5 bases and J 11 bases; nucleotides not matched to a gene: 9. TCRdb reanalysed the RT-PCR reads using MiXCR and keeps one entry per CDR3 protein. The profile shows 650,000 to 800,000 distinct CDR3 sequences, about 15% of them singletons. Sample: PBMCs from blood, taken 14 to 15 days before vaccination. The rearrangement joins TRBV7-9 to TRBJ1-1, with 9 bases aligning to TRBD1. This TCR came from a man aged 45-60 years who received an inactivated influenza vaccine. CDR3 bases: TGTGCCAGCAGCCTACCGGACAGGGGCGACGCTTTCTTT. Residues: CASSLPDRGDAFF.